This T cell receptor (beta chain) was recovered during a study of blood T cell repertoires in COVID-19. Study-wide background: Sites in the United States, Italy and Spain provided acute and convalescent COVID-19 samples. Sources were T cells, B-cell-depleted T cells, or PBMCs; the material itself was cDNA or gDNA.

Germline lookup yields CDR1 SGHAT and CDR2 FQNNGV. V lost 3 bases to trimming and J lost 0 bases; unmatched junction nucleotides: 3. The CDR3 runs to 16 residues. In the original analysis: The assay estimated nucleated cells by amplifying reference gene primers. Repertoires were generated with immunoSEQ multiplex PCR, while TCRdb's copy carries only in-frame clones and drops some. V and J calls and clone size are given by that table; D and trimming were obtained from the DNA. Of roughly 190,000 clones in the sample, around 86% are singletons; the top ten hold roughly 3.3%. The source is a man aged 65 to 85 with acute or convalescent COVID-19. The sequenced material came from peripheral blood. V is TRBV11-2 and J is TRBJ2-1, with 9 bases identical to TRBD2. CDR3 bases: TGTGCCAGCAGCTTGGATAGCGGGAGCTCCTACAATGAGCAGTTCTTC. Protein product: CASSLDSGSSYNEQFF. The full variable domain, with the rest looked up from reference TRBV11-2 and TRBJ2-1, is EAGVAQSPRYKIIEKRQSVAFWCNPISGHATLYWYQQILGQGPKLLIQFQNNGVVDDSQLPKDRFSAERLKGVDSTLKIQPAKLEDSAVYLCASSLDSGSSYNEQFFGPGTRLTVL.